This TCR beta chain was sequenced during a study of blood T cell repertoires in COVID-19. Assay: immunoSEQ multiplex PCR; the TCRdb copy retains only in-frame clones and omits some. The profile shows approximately 82,000 clones, around 84% of them singletons. This clone was observed a handful of times. This same CDR3 is encoded by further DNA sequences in the sample. The receptor comes from a woman in her seventies with acute or convalescent COVID-19. Input material: peripheral blood.

Here the CDR3 reads CASSSAGDYGYTF. CDR3 nucleotide sequence: TGCGCCAGCAGCTCCGCAGGTGACTATGGCTACACCTTC. V usage is TRBV5-1 and J usage is TRBJ1-2, with D unresolved. Germline CDR1 reads SGHRS; CDR2 reads YFSETQ. Trimming shortened V by 3 bases and J by 3 bases, and 9 bases separated the two germline ends. The CDR3 runs to 13 residues.